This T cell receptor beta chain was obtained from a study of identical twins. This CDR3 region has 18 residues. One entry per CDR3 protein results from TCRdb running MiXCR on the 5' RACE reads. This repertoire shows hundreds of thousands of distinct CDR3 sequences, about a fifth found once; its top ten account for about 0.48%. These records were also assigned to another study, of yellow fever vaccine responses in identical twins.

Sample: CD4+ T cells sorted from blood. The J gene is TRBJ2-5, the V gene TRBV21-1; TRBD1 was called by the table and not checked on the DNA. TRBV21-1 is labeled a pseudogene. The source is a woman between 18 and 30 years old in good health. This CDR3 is CASSKVVRDRGGGETQYF. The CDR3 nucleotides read TGTGCCAGCAGCAAAGTCGTCCGGGACAGGGGAGGTGGGGAGACCCAGTACTTC.